The T cell receptor (beta chain) under discussion was sequenced for a study of T cell responses to AZD1222 COVID-19 vaccine. Findings of the study overall: Repertoire sampling was restricted to post-peak T cell response timepoints.

On this clone: What it binds is not known.

This CDR3 is built from 14 residues. Deletions cut 4 bases from V and 2 bases from J, with 9 bases between. Germline CDR1 reads MNHEY; CDR2 reads SVGAGI. The assay was immunoSEQ multiplex PCR, and TCRdb's table has in-frame clones only and misses some. The sample holds about 110,000 clones, 80% to 90% seen once. Combined were second doses at about 4 or about 12 weeks. This receptor was identified in an adult who received the AZD1222 COVID-19 vaccine. Sequences were derived from peripheral blood, sampled 28 days after the second AZD1222 dose. This sequence joins TRBV6-5 and TRBJ2-1, with D possibly being TRBD1 (5 bases). This CDR3 reads CASSSQGAYNEQFF. As DNA, the CDR3 is TGTGCCAGCAGTTCCCAGGGTGCCTACAATGAGCAGTTCTTC.